This is a list of T cell receptor beta chains from one sample in a study of cytomegalovirus exposure and HLA in healthy donors. TCRdb's copy holds only in-frame clones and misses some; the assay was immunoSEQ multiplex PCR. The sample holds tens of thousands of clones, around 75% seen once. The sample comprised PBMCs. The origin of the receptors is a woman aged 40 to 50 in good health and CMV-seronegative. The CDR3 runs from the conserved cysteine through the conserved F or W. D genes are given only for firm matches. The size of a clone is reported for some rows only, either as once, few or many, or as a class for expanded clones.

TRBV25-1	TRBD2	TRBJ2-5	16	-	TGTGCCAGCAGTGAAGTGTTGGGCGGGAGGGCGGAGACCCAGTACTTC	CASSEVLGGRAETQYF
TRBV6-6	-	TRBJ2-7	13	-	TGTGCCAGCAGTTACGGACACTCTTACGAGCAGTACTTC	CASSYGHSYEQYF
TRBV7-8	-	TRBJ1-2	14	-	TGTGCCAGCAGCCCCCAAGAGGTTCGGTATGGCTACACCTTC	CASSPQEVRYGYTF
TRBV28	-	TRBJ1-2	14	-	TGTGCCAGCCGAGCTCTGGGCCATGGCTATGGCTACACCTTC	CASRALGHGYGYTF
TRBV19	-	TRBJ2-1	16	-	TGTGCCAGTAGTGTAACCGGGAACACTAGAGTAAATGAGCAGTTCTTC	CASSVTGNTRVNEQFF
TRBV30	-	TRBJ1-3	14	once	TGTGCCTGGCAAAGAGCTTTCTCTGGAAACACCATATATTTT	CAWQRAFSGNTIYF
TRBV21-1	-	TRBJ1-2	15	-	TGTGCCAGCAGCAAAGTAGGTACAGGGGGGTATGGCTACACCTTC	CASSKVGTGGYGYTF
TRBV5-1	-	TRBJ1-5	15	-	TGCGCCAGCAGCTCGCTACCGGGAGGGAATCAGCCCCAGCATTTT	CASSSLPGGNQPQHF
TRBV4-1	TRBD2	TRBJ2-1	16	-	TGCGCCAGCAGCCCAACTAGCGGGGGAACGAACCCGACTCAGTTCTTC	CASSPTSGGTNPTQFF
TRBV10-2	TRBD2	TRBJ2-1	17	-	TGCGCCAGCAGTGCTACTAGCGGGACACAGTCGGGGAATGAGCAGTTCTTC	CASSATSGTQSGNEQFF
TRBV10-3	-	TRBJ1-1	12	-	TGTGCCACGGGGGGCAGGGGCTCTGAAGCTTTCTTT	CATGGRGSEAFF
TRBV5-1	-	TRBJ2-2	14	few	TGCGCCAGCAGCGGGGAAGCGGGCACCGGGGAGCTGTTTTTT	CASSGEAGTGELFF
TRBV2	TRBD1	TRBJ2-7	15	few	TGTGCCAGCAGTGATTATTCCAGGGGGCGACGAGAGCAGTACTTC	CASSDYSRGRREQYF
TRBV7-9	TRBD2	TRBJ2-1	14	-	TGTGTCAGCAGCTTACGACTAGCGAGCAATGAGCAGTTCTTC	CVSSLRLASNEQFF
TRBV5-1	-	TRBJ1-5	15	-	TGCGCCAGCAGCTTGCAGGGGACTAGCAATCAGCCCCAGCATTTT	CASSLQGTSNQPQHF
TRBV30	-	TRBJ1-1	12	-	TGTGCCTGGAGTTATGGCAACACTGAAGCTTTCTTT	CAWSYGNTEAFF
TRBV11-2	-	TRBJ2-6	14	-	TGTGCCAGCACCCAGGACTCTGGGGCCAACGTCCTGACTTTC	CASTQDSGANVLTF
TRBV7-8	-	TRBJ1-5	13	-	TGTGCCAGCAGCCCCCAGGTGGATCAGCCCCAGCATTTT	CASSPQVDQPQHF
TRBV28	TRBD2	TRBJ2-1	16	-	TGTGCCAGCAGTCCACTAGCGGGGAGCCTGGGCAATGAGCAGTTCTTC	CASSPLAGSLGNEQFF
TRBV27	-	TRBJ1-2	14	-	TGTGCCAGCAGTTTAAATAAGAGGAACTATGGCTACACCTTC	CASSLNKRNYGYTF
TRBV5-4	-	TRBJ1-1	14	-	TGTGCCAGCAGCAGACGGGACAAGAACACTGAAGCTTTCTTT	CASSRRDKNTEAFF
TRBV25-1	-	TRBJ2-3	16	-	TGTGCCAGCAGTGAACCGATGGGGGGAGCTGTAGATACGCAGTATTTT	CASSEPMGGAVDTQYF
TRBV19	-	TRBJ2-4	12	once	TGTGCCAGTACCTCGCCTGCCGGACAGCAGTACTTC	CASTSPAGQQYF
TRBV18	TRBD2	TRBJ2-7	22	-	TGTGCCAGCTCACCACATAGGCTCGTTGGCGGGAGTAGCGCCAGAAGCCCCTACGAGCAGTACTTC	CASSPHRLVGGSSARSPYEQYF
TRBV18	-	TRBJ2-2	15	-	TGTGCCAGCTCACCAGCTAGTACTAACACCGGGGAGCTGTTTTTT	CASSPASTNTGELFF
TRBV7-9	-	TRBJ1-5	18	-	TGTGCCAGCAGCCAGGGTCCAGCACAGGGAGGGGGCAATCAGCCCCAGCATTTT	CASSQGPAQGGGNQPQHF
TRBV9	-	TRBJ1-1	13	-	TGTGCCAGCAGCCTCTTGGAGGGCACTGAAGCTTTCTTT	CASSLLEGTEAFF
TRBV18	-	TRBJ2-7	14	-	TGTGCCAGCTCGCCCGCGACAAACTCCTACGAGCAGTACTTC	CASSPATNSYEQYF
TRBV25-1	TRBD1	TRBJ1-4	15	-	TGTGCCAGCAGTGTAACCGGGACAGGGCGGGAAAAACTGTTTTTT	CASSVTGTGREKLFF
TRBV7-2	TRBD2	TRBJ2-1	15	-	TGTGCCAGTTTGTTCGCGGGGGGTTATTACAATGAGCAGTTCTTC	CASLFAGGYYNEQFF
TRBV7-3	TRBD1	TRBJ1-1	14	few	TGTGCCAGCAGCCCCGGACAGGGGAACACTGAAGCTTTCTTT	CASSPGQGNTEAFF
TRBV13	TRBD2	TRBJ2-1	14	few	TGTGCCAGCAGCCAAGGGACTAGTATCGGTGAGCAGTTCTTC	CASSQGTSIGEQFF
TRBV29-1	TRBD1	TRBJ1-1	13	-	TGCAGCGTTGATACTACAGGGGTCTCTGAAGCTTTCTTT	CSVDTTGVSEAFF
TRBV18	-	TRBJ1-2	11	-	TGTGCCAGCTCAACAGGGATGAGCTACACCTTC	CASSTGMSYTF
TRBV10-3	-	TRBJ2-3	14	once	TGTGCCATCAGTGGTACAGGGAATGTGGATACGCAGTATTTT	CAISGTGNVDTQYF
TRBV18	TRBD1	TRBJ2-1	15	once	TGTGCCAGCTCACTCCGGGACAGAGGTTACAATGAGCAGTTCTTC	CASSLRDRGYNEQFF
TRBV11-3	TRBD1	TRBJ2-7	15	-	TGTGCCAGCAGCTTAATGGGACAGGGCTCCTACGAGCAGTACTTC	CASSLMGQGSYEQYF
TRBV5-1	TRBD2	TRBJ2-7	14	-	TGCGCCAGCACTGTGGGGACTACCTCCTACGAGCAGTACTTC	CASTVGTTSYEQYF
TRBV6-5	-	TRBJ1-1	15	once	TGTGCCACCCTACTGGCGGCAGATCGGAACACTGAAGCTTTCTTT	CATLLAADRNTEAFF
TRBV5-1	TRBD2	TRBJ2-3	15	-	TGCGCCAGCAGCTCGGCGGGGGTTAGCACAGATACGCAGTATTTT	CASSSAGVSTDTQYF
TRBV18	-	TRBJ1-4	16	-	TGTGCCAGCTCACTCAATCAGGCTCTGTTCGATGAAAAACTGTTTTTT	CASSLNQALFDEKLFF
TRBV7-2	-	TRBJ2-7	14	-	TGTGCCAGCAGCGTAGCCGTGAGCTCCTACGAGCAGTACTTC	CASSVAVSSYEQYF
TRBV5-1	TRBD2	TRBJ2-5	17	-	TGCGCCAGCAGCTTGGGGGAGACTAGCGGGGAGTGGGAGACCCAGTACTTC	CASSLGETSGEWETQYF
TRBV7-2	-	TRBJ2-3	13	-	TGTGCCAGCAGCTTAGTCCCCGAGGGCGGGCAGTATTTT	CASSLVPEGGQYF
TRBV2	-	TRBJ2-7	14	-	TGTGCCAGCACCCCAGGGGTTCTGGGCTACGAGCAGTACTTC	CASTPGVLGYEQYF
TRBV7-8	TRBD1	TRBJ2-7	15	-	TGTGCCAGCAGCTTAGGTGGCGGACAGGGATACGAGCAGTACTTC	CASSLGGGQGYEQYF
TRBV7-2	-	TRBJ1-2	14	-	TGTGCCAGCAGCTTGGGCCCCCTCAGGTGGGGCTACACCTTC	CASSLGPLRWGYTF
TRBV19	TRBD2	TRBJ2-7	14	-	TGTGCCAGTAGGGTATCTAGCGGCTCCTACGAGCAGTACTTC	CASRVSSGSYEQYF
TRBV7-8	-	TRBJ2-7	15	-	TGTGCCAGCAGGCTTCTAGAATTAACCTCCTACGAGCAGTACTTC	CASRLLELTSYEQYF
TRBV11-3	TRBD2	TRBJ2-1	15	-	TGTGCCAGCAGCTTACTAGCGGGAGGCGGCAATGAGCAGTTCTTC	CASSLLAGGGNEQFF
TRBV11-2	-	TRBJ1-6	16	-	TGTGCCAGCAGCCTTCTACTGCGGGGGGCTAATTCACCCCTCCACTTT	CASSLLLRGANSPLHF
TRBV6-1	-	TRBJ1-6	16	few	TGTGCCAGCAGTGAAGGGGCGGGGTCCTATAATTCACCCCTCCACTTT	CASSEGAGSYNSPLHF